This entry lists 11 T cell receptor beta chains sequenced from one sample in a study of Ad26.COV2.S vaccination and SARS-CoV-2 variants. TCRdb's table, derived via immunoSEQ multiplex PCR, lists solely in-frame clones and lacks some. Of around 300,000 clones in the sample, under 90% were seen once. Specified treatment: approximately 18 received Ad26.COV2.S at low or high dose, single or two shots; roughly five received placebo; per-sample allocation not given. Sampling was performed 63 days after the first vaccine or placebo injection. The material was peripheral blood, obtained in a trial of Ad26.COV2.S vaccine versus placebo. These receptors were obtained from a person between 18 and 65 years old who received the Ad26.COV2.S COVID-19 vaccine or a placebo.

V usage is TRBV7-9 and J usage is TRBJ2-5; D is unresolved. The CDR3 runs to 14 residues. Trimming pared 5 bases from V and 2 bases from J, leaving 12 bases between. Germline V CDR1 and CDR2: SEHNR, FQNEAQ (reference sequence). The CDR3 sequence: CASSPPPSQETQYF. CDR3 sequence (DNA): TGTGCCAGCAGCCCCCCACCCTCGCAAGAGACCCAGTACTTC.

This clone was detected only a few times. This chain links TRBV3-1 (or the pseudogene TRBV3-2) with TRBJ2-7; D gene uncertain. Trimming took 1 base from V and 3 from J, leaving 25 bases between them. Germline lookup yields CDR1 LGHDT and CDR2 YNNKEL (reference sequence). This CDR3 has 19 amino acids. In DNA, the CDR3 is TGTGCCAGCAGCCAAGCCCGGCCGCCCCTCACAAAATTCATCTACGAGCAGTACTTC. It yields the protein CASSQARPPLTKFIYEQYF.

The chain joins TRBV6-1 to TRBJ1-1; D uncertain. With 3 bases removed from V and 8 bases from J, the gap between germline ends came to 10 bases. The CDR3 contains 12 residues. Germline V lookup: CDR1 MNHNS, CDR2 SASEGT. The CDR3 DNA reads TGTGCCAGCAGTGAGATTATCACGGAAGCTTTCTTT. Its protein is CASSEIITEAFF.

V and J are TRBV20-1 and TRBJ1-1; D call uncertain. CDR1 and CDR2 from the germline V gene are DFQATT and SNEGSKA (reference sequence). The CDR3 sequence is 10 residues long. Trimming cost V 6 bases and J 8 bases, with 10 bases left between them. The CDR3 is CSAPDSEAFF. CDR3 nucleotides: TGCAGTGCGCCTGATTCAGAAGCTTTCTTT.

The chain joins TRBV5-1 to TRBJ2-7; D is perhaps TRBD2 (5 bases). The V end was cut by 5 bases, the J end by 1 base, with 10 bases between. The CDR3 length is 13 residues. Germline V CDR1 and CDR2: SGHRS, YFSETQ. Here the CDR3 DNA reads TGCGCCAGCAGGTCGACGGGATCCTACGAGCAGTACTTC. The encoded protein is CASRSTGSYEQYF.

The J gene is TRBJ1-3, the V gene TRBV28; tentatively, D is TRBD1 (6 bases). The germline V gene encodes CDR1 MDHEN and CDR2 SYDVKM. V lost 10 bases and J 3 bases, leaving 16 bases between the germline ends. CDR3 length equals 14 residues. CDR3 in DNA: TGTGCCACCAAAGTTACAGGGAGTGGAAACACCATATATTTT. It encodes CATKVTGSGNTIYF.

CDR3 nucleotide sequence: TGTGCCAGCAGTCCAGCAGGCAGGACCACAGATACGCAGTATTTT. Translated: CASSPAGRTTDTQYF. The chain is built from TRBV7-9 and TRBJ2-3; no reliable D call. CDR1 is SEHNR, CDR2 FQNEAQ, per germline (reference sequence). Trimming took off 6 bases at V and 2 bases at J, with 15 bases between the two ends. CDR3 length equals 15 residues. The variable domain in full, with the rest retrieved from reference TRBV7-9 and TRBJ2-3, is DTGVSQNPRHKITKRGQNVTFRCDPISEHNRLYWYRQTLGQGPEFLTYFQNEAQLEKSRLLSDRFSAERPKGSFSTLEIQRTEQGDSAMYLCASSPAGRTTDTQYFGPGTRLTVL.

The chain has TRBV5-4 and TRBJ1-2, with D uncertain. The CDR3 is 14 residues long. Germline CDR1 is SGHNT and CDR2 is YYREEE (reference sequence). Trimming cost V 0 bases and J 0 bases, with 6 bases left between them. The CDR3 DNA reads as TGTGCCAGCAGCTTGGGTATAGCTAACTATGGCTACACCTTC. This translates into CASSLGIANYGYTF.

The rearrangement uses TRBV12-3 or TRBV12-4 and TRBJ1-2; D not resolved. CDR3 length: 9 amino acids. The V end was cut by 8 bases, the J end by 4 bases, with 2 bases between. For the CDR3, the DNA is TGTGCCAGCGGCTATGGCTACACCTTC. It translates to CASGYGYTF.

The rearrangement links TRBV13 to TRBJ2-3, with D hard to call. Germline lookup yields CDR1 PRHDT and CDR2 FYEKMQ (reference sequence). The ends were cut back, 8 bases at V and 4 bases at J, with 7 bases in the middle. CDR3 length: 11 amino acids. CDR3 nucleotide sequence: TGTGCCAGCTTTTCGGCAGATACGCAGTATTTT. Translated: CASFSADTQYF.

This chain connects TRBV28 to TRBJ1-2; perhaps TRBD1 as D (6 bases). Trimming stripped 6 bases from V and 8 bases from J, with 19 bases between. Germline CDR1 and CDR2: MDHEN and SYDVKM. The CDR3 contains 14 residues. The CDR3 sequence: CASSDVGGLRGYTF. CDR3 in DNA: TGTGCCAGCAGCGACGTAGGGGGGCTCAGGGGCTACACCTTC.